One T cell receptor beta chain is described in this entry. As yet, its antigen is unknown. The V gene's germline CDR1 is SGHDT and CDR2 YYEEEE. V was pared by 4 bases and J by 7 bases, with 10 bases of the junction left unmatched. The CDR3 totals 15 residues. These data come from a study of OX40 agonist ivuxolimab in advanced cancers. The assay was immunoSEQ multiplex PCR, and TCRdb's table has in-frame clones only and misses some. The repertoire holds under 70,000 clones, 85% seen once, with about 4.1% in the top ten. Study-wide findings and caveats: Patients with a partial response at 0.1-3.0 mg/kg had among the lowest clonal expansion.

The gene calls are TRBV5-6 and TRBJ2-1, with 8 bases matching TRBD2. This clonotype was sampled from an adult with an advanced solid tumor such as melanoma, head and neck, liver or kidney cancer. Sequencing used CD4+ or CD8+ T cells sorted from blood, obtained in a trial of the OX40 agonist ivuxolimab. The CDR3 nucleotides are TGTGCCAGCAGCCCGGGGATAGCGGGGAGGAATGAGCAGTTCTTC. It is translated as CASSPGIAGRNEQFF.